Following are 15 T cell receptor beta chains from one sample sequenced in a study of cytomegalovirus exposure and HLA in healthy donors. The PCR used 60 Vbeta and 13 Jbeta primers. TCRdb's copy holds only in-frame clones and misses some; the assay was immunoSEQ multiplex PCR. Of 170,000 or so clones detected, around 77% appear once; the ten largest clones hold under 2.5%. The specimen sequenced was PBMCs. All receptors come from a man aged 55 to 70 in good health and CMV-seronegative.

The chain employs TRBV2 and TRBJ1-6; D perhaps matches TRBD1 (5 bases). Germline loops: CDR1 SNHLY, CDR2 FYNNEI. With 4 bases removed from V and 6 bases from J, the gap between germline ends came to 7 bases. The CDR3 spans 13 residues. Written as DNA, the CDR3 is TGTGCCAGCAGTGGACAGTTTAATTCACCCCTCCACTTT. It codes for CASSGQFNSPLHF.

The gene calls are TRBV28 and TRBJ1-3; D is uncertain. Germline assignment: CDR1 MDHEN and CDR2 SYDVKM. There are 13 residues in the CDR3. Trimming left V 7 bases short and J 0 bases short, with 7 bases between. CDR3 nucleotide sequence: TGTGCCAGCAAAGAGGGCTCTGGAAACACCATATATTTT. It yields the protein CASKEGSGNTIYF.

V usage is TRBV9 and J usage is TRBJ2-5, with unresolved D. CDR3 length: 14 residues. Per the germline V gene, CDR1 is SGDLS and CDR2 is YYNGEE. Trimming stripped 2 bases from V and 3 bases from J, with 11 bases between. Here the CDR3 DNA reads TGTGCCAGCAGCGTCTCAAGCCTGAAAGAGACCCAGTACTTC. Protein sequence: CASSVSSLKETQYF.

V and J are TRBV10-3 and TRBJ2-2; TRBD1 aligns across 11 bases. The V segment lost 11 bases and the J segment 4 bases; nucleotides outside the gene matches: 9. CDR1 and CDR2 (germline): ENHRY, SYGVKD. The CDR3 totals 15 residues. Here the CDR3 reads CAGALGTGGTGELFF. Here the CDR3 DNA reads TGTGCCGGCGCCCTAGGGACAGGGGGCACCGGGGAGCTGTTTTTT.

The chain uses TRBV5-4 and TRBJ1-1, with D unresolved. This CDR3 contains 12 residues. Trimming left V 4 bases short and J 6 bases short, with 10 bases between. Germline lookup yields CDR1 SGHNT and CDR2 YYREEE (reference sequence). CDR3 bases: TGTGCCAGCAGCGTCGTCGGGTCTGAAGCTTTCTTT. Translated, it gives CASSVVGSEAFF.

This clone was observed a handful of times. V usage is TRBV19 and J usage is TRBJ1-1; D not resolved. Trimming removed 5 bases from V and 0 bases from J, with 10 bases in between. The CDR3 has 14 residues. Germline V CDR1 and CDR2: LNHDA, SQIVND (reference sequence). The CDR3 protein is CASSPRHLNTEAFF. In nucleotides, the CDR3 is TGTGCCAGTAGTCCCCGACATTTGAACACTGAAGCTTTCTTT. Complete variable domain (other parts from reference TRBV19 and TRBJ1-1): DGGITQSPKYLFRKEGQNVTLSCEQNLNHDAMYWYRQDPGQGLRLIYYSQIVNDFQKGDIAEGYSVSREKKESFPLTVTSAQKNPTAFYLCASSPRHLNTEAFFGQGTRLTVV.

The chain carries TRBV5-1 and TRBJ2-3, with 10 bases fitting TRBD2. The CDR3 runs 15 residues. V trimming: 2 bases; J trimming: 2 bases; junction bases outside the gene matches: 2. Germline V CDR1 and CDR2: SGHRS, YFSETQ. The CDR3 DNA reads as TGCGCCAGCAGCTTTAGCGGGAGGACCACAGATACGCAGTATTTT. This gives the protein CASSFSGRTTDTQYF.

This clone is categorized as medium-sized. The chain joins TRBV4-1 to TRBJ1-1; 8 nucleotides align to TRBD1. This CDR3 spans 15 amino acids. CDR1 is MGHRA, CDR2 YSYEKL, per germline. The V and J ends lost 6 bases and 1 base, in that order; junction bases with no gene match: 7. The chain's CDR3 is CASRSSGGANTEAFF. CDR3 DNA: TGCGCCAGCAGATCCTCAGGGGGCGCGAACACTGAAGCTTTCTTT.

CDR3 sequence reads: CASRAGDKDYGYTF. The CDR3 DNA reads as TGTGCCAGCCGGGCAGGGGATAAGGACTATGGCTACACCTTC. The V call is TRBV19, the J call TRBJ1-2; a possible D gene is TRBD1 (6 bases). V was cut by 9 bases and J by 3 bases, with 17 bases left in between. The CDR3 is 14 residues long. CDR1 is LNHDA, CDR2 SQIVND, per germline (reference sequence).

The genes are TRBV5-6 and TRBJ2-7; tentatively, D is TRBD1 (5 bases). CDR1 is SGHDT, CDR2 YYEEEE, per germline. This CDR3 has 12 residues. Trimming pared 4 bases from V and 6 bases from J, leaving 11 bases between. The CDR3 reads CASSQGVAEQYF. DNA for the CDR3: TGTGCCAGCAGCCAAGGGGTTGCCGAGCAGTACTTC.

V and J are TRBV19 and TRBJ1-5, with D possibly being TRBD1 (5 bases). Germline lookup yields CDR1 LNHDA and CDR2 SQIVND (reference sequence). The CDR3 has 14 amino acids. The V gene lost 5 bases and the J gene lost 4 bases, with 12 bases spanning the gap. CDR3 sequence (DNA): TGTGCCAGTAGTCCCGCGGGGGGGAATCAGCCCCAGCATTTT. Its translation: CASSPAGGNQPQHF.

This clone has only a few counts. The CDR3 protein is CATSRRGLMPDTQYF. The DNA of the CDR3 is TGTGCCACCAGCAGAAGGGGCCTGATGCCAGATACGCAGTATTTT. The V call is TRBV15, the J call TRBJ2-3, with D tentatively TRBD1 (5 bases). Trimming took 2 bases from V and 4 from J, leaving 13 bases between them. The CDR3 has 15 residues. The germline gives CDR1 LNHNV, CDR2 YYDKDF (reference sequence).

The chain employs TRBV4-2 and TRBJ2-7, with 7 positions matching TRBD1. V shed 1 base and J 3 bases; nucleotides not matched to a gene: 6. The V gene's germline CDR1 is LGHNA and CDR2 YNFKEQ. The CDR3 has 15 amino acids. The CDR3 here is CASSQAGTEFYEQYF. CDR3 nucleotides: TGTGCCAGCAGCCAAGCTGGGACAGAGTTCTACGAGCAGTACTTC.

Here the CDR3 DNA reads TGTGCCAGCAGCGAGGAAGCGGGAGGTGTCTACAATGAGCAGTTCTTC. Amino acid sequence: CASSEEAGGVYNEQFF. This chain links TRBV9 with TRBJ2-1; TRBD2 aligns across 9 bases. This CDR3 contains 16 residues. Per the germline V gene, CDR1 is SGDLS and CDR2 is YYNGEE. V lost 3 bases to trimming and J lost 3 bases; unmatched junction nucleotides: 7. The whole variable domain, remainder taken from reference TRBV9 and TRBJ2-1, is DSGVTQTPKHLITATGQRVTLRCSPRSGDLSVYWYQQSLDQGLQFLIQYYNGEERAKGNILERFSAQQFPDLHSELNLSSLELGDSALYFCASSEEAGGVYNEQFFGPGTRLTVL.

The rearrangement joins TRBV7-9 to TRBJ1-6; TRBD1 might be the D (5 bases). V lost 5 bases, J lost 11 bases, and 19 bases lay in between. The CDR3 runs to 15 residues. CDR1 and CDR2 from the germline V gene are SEHNR and FQNEAQ (reference sequence). CDR3 sequence reads: CASSQNSDKGTPLHF. In DNA, the CDR3 is TGTGCCAGCAGCCAAAATTCGGACAAAGGGACACCCCTCCACTTT. Full variable domain (remainder filled in from reference TRBV7-9 and TRBJ1-6): DTGVSQNPRHKITKRGQNVTFRCDPISEHNRLYWYRQTLGQGPEFLTYFQNEAQLEKSRLLSDRFSAERPKGSFSTLEIQRTEQGDSAMYLCASSQNSDKGTPLHFGNGTRLTVT.